Reported below is one T cell receptor beta chain. What it binds is unknown. This specimen comes from a study of cytomegalovirus exposure and HLA in healthy donors. Notes on the study in general: According to the study, about 180 TCR beta chains were cytomegalovirus-associated. Data from an earlier analysis indicated that most TCR beta V segments were productive either about 87% or about 30% of the time. TRBV6-2, TRBV6-3 and some other V segments were unresolvable in 87-base-pair reads. As a later analysis showed, a missense DCLRE1C variant was linked to trimming of TCR beta V- and J-genes.

PCR employed 60 Vbeta and 13 Jbeta primers. Produced via immunoSEQ multiplex PCR; TCRdb's table is partial and in-frame only. Of 120,000 or so clones in the sample, approximately 80% are singletons; the top ten hold 10% to 12%. CDR3 length: 16 residues. CDR1 is SEHNR and CDR2 is FQNEAQ in the germline V gene (reference sequence). Trimming cost V 5 bases and J 4 bases; bases outside gene matches: 6. Sequencing was done on a sample of PBMCs. This chain connects TRBV7-9 to TRBJ2-3; 13 positions agree with TRBD2. The origin of this receptor is a male donor in good health and CMV-seropositive. The CDR3 reads CASSPTGLAGADTQYF. CDR3 nucleotides: TGTGCCAGCAGCCCGACCGGACTAGCGGGAGCAGATACGCAGTATTTT.